Below are 4 T cell receptor beta chains sequenced from a single sample in a study of response to subunit inactivated influenza vaccine. A single record per CDR3 protein comes from TCRdb applying MiXCR to the RT-PCR reads. The sample holds about 520,000 distinct CDR3 sequences, around 9.9% seen once. The sample was PBMCs from blood, taken around seven weeks after vaccination. The receptors were gathered from a man in his fifties or sixties who received an inactivated influenza vaccine.

The CDR3 loop is CASSQDGGFTDTQYF. In DNA, the CDR3 is TGTGCCAGCAGCCAAGACGGGGGGTTTACAGATACGCAGTATTTT. This rearrangement joins TRBV3-1 to TRBJ2-3; 7 bases agree with TRBD2. V trimming: 0 bases; J trimming: 3 bases; junction bases outside the gene matches: 3. The length of the CDR3 is 15 residues. Germline CDR1 reads LGHDT; CDR2 reads YNNKEL (reference sequence).

This clonotype was counted a few times. V is TRBV4-1 and J is TRBJ2-1; D gene uncertain. The CDR3 spans 18 residues. The ends were cut back, 1 base at V and 2 bases at J, with 18 bases in the middle. The germline CDR1 and CDR2 sequences are MGHRA and YSYEKL. The CDR3: CASSQGVEWNGAYNEQFF. CDR3 sequence (DNA): TGCGCCAGCAGCCAAGGGGTGGAGTGGAACGGAGCCTACAATGAGCAGTTCTTC.

Many counts were recorded for this clonotype. The chain links TRBV6-2 or TRBV6-3 to TRBJ2-3; a possible D gene is TRBD2 (6 bases). Germline V gene lookup returns CDR1 MNHEY and CDR2 SVGEGT. Between the trimmed V and J ends, which lost 0 bases and 2 bases, there was a span of 12 bases. The CDR3 runs 16 residues. The CDR3 sequence is CASSYSTKRATDTQYF. The DNA of the CDR3 is TGTGCCAGCAGTTACTCGACGAAGCGGGCCACAGATACGCAGTATTTT.

This rearrangement joins TRBV12-3 or TRBV12-4 to TRBJ2-1; 12 bases agree with TRBD2. The CDR3 extends over 16 amino acids. V gave up 2 bases and J gave up 6 bases; unmatched junction bases: 5. CDR3 DNA sequence: TGTGCCAGCAGTTTAACTAGCGGGGGGCTTCGCAATGAGCAGTTCTTC. It codes for CASSLTSGGLRNEQFF.